This TCR beta chain stems from a study of cytomegalovirus exposure and HLA in healthy donors. Germline V gene lookup returns CDR1 SGHTA and CDR2 FQGNSA. This CDR3 is 15 amino acids long. With V trimmed by 5 bases and J by 2 bases, 4 bases remained unmatched. Both 60 Vbeta primers and 13 Jbeta primers went into the PCR. TCRdb keeps only in-frame clones here, not all; method: immunoSEQ multiplex PCR. Altogether over 85,000 clones are present, roughly four fifths being singletons, with the ten largest covering about 0.53%. This clone came up once. This chain connects TRBV7-2 to TRBJ2-3; 10 positions agree with TRBD2. Material for sequencing was PBMCs. This receptor was obtained from a young man in good health and CMV-seronegative. The CDR3 coding sequence is TGTGCCAGCAGCATTCTAGCGGGGGCCACAGATACGCAGTATTTT. This encodes CASSILAGATDTQYF.